Described below is a single T cell receptor (beta chain) sequence and its context. The antigen is undetermined. The CDR3 loop spans 12 amino acids. CDR1 and CDR2 (germline): LNHDA, SQIVND (reference sequence). Trimming removed 7 bases at V and 7 bases at J, with 13 bases between. Building the TCR beta libraries relied on iRepertoire HTBI primers, and CDR3 regions underwent Arm-PCR. One entry per CDR3 protein, called by TCRdb with MiXCR from the multiplex PCR reads. The sample comprises a few hundred thousand distinct CDR3 sequences, around 20% of which are singletons, and about 27% rests with the top ten. Time point defined: persistent/refractory GD, antithyroid drugs over 5 years with positive TRAb. After RNA was extracted from PBMCs, the TCR library was made from it. Diagnoses of Graves' disease were made by American Thyroid Association guidelines. The data stem from a study of regulatory T cells in long-lasting Graves disease. Points from the study as a whole: Among the persistent patients, 2,500 to 3,500 public clonotypes were shared, more than the approximately 970 shared among new patients. Samples came from peripheral blood alone, without thyroid tissue. TRBV28 was favored in persistent disease, as were TRBJ1-2 and TRBJ2-5.

Sequencing used peripheral blood mononuclear cells (PBMCs), obtained when the disease was refractory, from a patient treated with antithyroid drugs. The chain recombines TRBV19 with TRBJ1-2; D remains unclear. This receptor was identified in a female donor with Graves disease. The CDR3 is CASMEGGGGYTF. The CDR3 DNA reads TGTGCCAGTATGGAGGGCGGAGGTGGCTACACCTTC.